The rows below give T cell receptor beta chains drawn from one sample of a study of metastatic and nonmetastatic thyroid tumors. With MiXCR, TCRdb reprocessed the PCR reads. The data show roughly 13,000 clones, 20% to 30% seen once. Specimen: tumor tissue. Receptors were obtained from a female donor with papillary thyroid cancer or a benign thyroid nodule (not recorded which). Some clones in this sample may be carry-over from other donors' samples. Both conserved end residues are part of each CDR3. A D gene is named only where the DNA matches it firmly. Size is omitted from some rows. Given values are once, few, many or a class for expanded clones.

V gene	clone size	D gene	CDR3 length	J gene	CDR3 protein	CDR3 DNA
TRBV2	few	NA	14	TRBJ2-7	CAASRVDFSYEQYF	TGTGCCGCCTCCCGCGTGGACTTCTCCTACGAGCAGTACTTC
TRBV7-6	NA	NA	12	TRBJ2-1	CASSGTVNDQFF	TGTGCCAGCAGCGGCACGGTGAATGATCAGTTCTTC
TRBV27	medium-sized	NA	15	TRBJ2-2	CASSTFTTASGELFF	TGTGCCAGCAGTACTTTCACGACGGCTTCCGGGGAGCTGTTTTTT
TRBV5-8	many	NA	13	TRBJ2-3	CASYGLHQDTQYF	TGTGCCAGCTACGGACTTCATCAGGATACGCAGTATTTT
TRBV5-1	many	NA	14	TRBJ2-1	CASSFNGGNGEQFF	TGCGCCAGCAGCTTTAATGGCGGGAATGGTGAGCAGTTCTTC
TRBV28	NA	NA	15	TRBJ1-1	CASSLWGESNTEAFF	TGTGCCAGCAGTTTATGGGGGGAGAGTAACACTGAAGCTTTCTTT
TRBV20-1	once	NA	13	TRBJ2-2	CSARVAGSGELFF	TGCAGTGCTAGAGTGGCGGGGTCCGGGGAGCTGTTTTTT
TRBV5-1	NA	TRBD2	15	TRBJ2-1	CASSSGTSGFYEQFF	TGCGCCAGCAGTTCCGGGACTAGCGGGTTCTATGAGCAGTTCTTC
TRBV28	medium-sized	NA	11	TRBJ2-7	CASRGPYEQYF	TGTGCCAGCAGAGGTCCCTACGAGCAGTACTTC
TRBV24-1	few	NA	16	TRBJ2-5	CATGGDGARGVDTQYF	TGTGCCACCGGCGGAGACGGAGCCCGCGGGGTAGATACCCAGTACTTC
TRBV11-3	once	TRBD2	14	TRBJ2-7	CASSRLAGESEQYF	TGTGCCAGCAGCCGACTAGCGGGAGAGAGCGAGCAGTACTTC
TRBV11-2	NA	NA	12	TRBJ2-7	CASSSPNYEQYF	TGTGCCAGCAGCTCCCCTAACTACGAGCAGTACTTC
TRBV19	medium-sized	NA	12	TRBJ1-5	CVQTGLARPQHF	TGTGTTCAAACAGGGCTCGCGAGGCCCCAGCATTTT
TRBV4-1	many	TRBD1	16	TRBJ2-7	CASSQGSGQGYYEQYF	TGCGCCAGCAGCCAAGGTTCCGGACAGGGGTACTACGAGCAGTACTTC
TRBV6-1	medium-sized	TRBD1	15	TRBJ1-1	CASRAAGGARTEAFF	TGTGCCAGCAGGGCGGCAGGGGGCGCGCGAACTGAAGCTTTCTTT
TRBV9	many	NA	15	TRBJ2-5	CASSVEGGFQETQYF	TGTGCCAGCAGCGTAGAGGGGGGCTTCCAAGAGACCCAGTACTTC
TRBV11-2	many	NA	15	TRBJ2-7	CASSRGRGLSYEQYF	TGTGCCAGCAGCAGGGGTCGGGGGCTATCCTACGAGCAGTACTTC
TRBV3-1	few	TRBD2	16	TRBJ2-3	CASSRRLAGSTDTQYF	TGTGCCAGCAGCCGAAGACTAGCGGGTTCCACAGATACGCAGTATTTT
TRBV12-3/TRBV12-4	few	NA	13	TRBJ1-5	CASRQGNDQPQHF	TGTGCCAGCAGGCAGGGGAACGATCAGCCCCAGCATTTT
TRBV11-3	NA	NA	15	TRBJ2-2	CASSPAGTWRGELFF	TGTGCCAGCAGCCCTGCCGGGACTTGGCGAGGGGAGCTGTTTTTT
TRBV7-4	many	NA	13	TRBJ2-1	CASSLSREPEQFF	TGTGCCAGCAGCTTATCCCGGGAGCCCGAGCAGTTCTTC
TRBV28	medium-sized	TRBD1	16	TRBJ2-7	CASSLWGGQGLYEQYF	TGTGCCAGCAGTTTATGGGGGGGACAGGGATTGTACGAGCAGTACTTC
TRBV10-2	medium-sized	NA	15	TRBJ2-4	CASSESVELLNIQYF	TGCGCCAGCAGTGAGTCTGTGGAGCTCTTAAACATTCAGTACTTC
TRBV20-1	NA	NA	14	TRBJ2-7	CSARDFGTSYEHYF	TGCAGTGCTAGAGATTTTGGGACATCATACGAGCATTACTTC
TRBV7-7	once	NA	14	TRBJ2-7	CASSLRRSSYEQYF	TGTGCTAGCAGCCTTCGACGGAGCTCCTACGAGCAGTACTTC
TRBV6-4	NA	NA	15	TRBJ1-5	CASSEVRGPNQPQHF	TGTGCCAGCAGTGAGGTCAGGGGTCCCAATCAGCCCCAGCATTTT
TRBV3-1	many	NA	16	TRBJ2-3	CASSYLWGGGADTQYF	TGTGCCAGCAGCTACCTTTGGGGGGGCGGAGCAGATACGCAGTATTTT
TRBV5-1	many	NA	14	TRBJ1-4	CASSVGQNNEKLFF	TGCGCCAGCAGCGTGGGCCAGAATAATGAAAAACTGTTTTTT
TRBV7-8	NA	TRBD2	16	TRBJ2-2	CASSLDGGGNTGELFF	TGTGCCAGCAGCTTAGACGGCGGGGGTAACACCGGGGAGCTGTTTTTT
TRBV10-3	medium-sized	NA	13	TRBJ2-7	CAISGTDSYEQYF	TGTGCCATCAGTGGGACAGACTCCTACGAGCAGTACTTC
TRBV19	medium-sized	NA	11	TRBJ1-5	CASSSAGTQHF	TGTGCCAGTAGTTCGGCTGGGACCCAGCATTTT
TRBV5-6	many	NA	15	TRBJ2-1	CASSFGALMYNEQFF	TGTGCCAGCAGTTTCGGGGCCCTAATGTACAATGAGCAGTTCTTC
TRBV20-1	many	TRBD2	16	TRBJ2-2	CSASNPAGGGTGELFF	TGCAGTGCTAGTAACCCCGCGGGGGGAGGGACCGGGGAGCTGTTTTTT
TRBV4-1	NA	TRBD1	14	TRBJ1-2	CASSSQQGNYGYTF	TGCGCCAGCAGCTCTCAACAGGGGAACTATGGCTACACCTTC
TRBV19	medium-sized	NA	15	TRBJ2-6	CASSRGADGANVLTF	TGTGCCAGTAGTCGAGGGGCGGATGGGGCCAACGTCCTGACTTTC
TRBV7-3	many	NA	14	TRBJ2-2	CASRGASGTGELFF	TGTGCCAGCAGGGGGGCTAGCGGCACCGGGGAGCTGTTTTTT
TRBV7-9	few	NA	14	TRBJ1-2	CASSPSATNYGYTF	TGTGCCAGCAGCCCTTCGGCAACGAACTATGGCTACACCTTC
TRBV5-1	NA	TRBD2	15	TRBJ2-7	CASSPGVAGVYEQYF	TGCGCCAGCAGCCCAGGAGTAGCGGGAGTCTACGAGCAGTACTTC
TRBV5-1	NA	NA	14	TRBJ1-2	CASILRQDDYGYTF	TGCGCCAGCATCTTACGACAAGATGACTATGGCTACACCTTC
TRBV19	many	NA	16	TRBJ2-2	CASSIGPYSNTGELFF	TGTGCCAGTAGTATTGGCCCATACTCTAACACCGGGGAGCTGTTTTTT
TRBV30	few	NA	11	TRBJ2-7	CAWSVHGEQYF	TGTGCCTGGAGTGTCCATGGCGAGCAGTACTTC
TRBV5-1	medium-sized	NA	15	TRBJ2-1	CASSADLSSYNEQFF	TGCGCCAGCAGCGCGGACCTAAGCTCCTACAATGAGCAGTTCTTC
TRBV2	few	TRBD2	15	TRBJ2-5	CASSEAAGESETQYF	TGTGCCAGCAGTGAAGCTGCGGGGGAGAGCGAGACCCAGTACTTC
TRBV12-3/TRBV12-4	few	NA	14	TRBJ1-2	CASRMGRNNYGYTF	TGTGCCAGCAGAATGGGACGAAACAACTATGGCTACACCTTC
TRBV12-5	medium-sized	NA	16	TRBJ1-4	CASGLVKREGGEKLFF	TGTGCTAGTGGTTTGGTAAAAAGAGAGGGCGGTGAAAAACTGTTTTTT
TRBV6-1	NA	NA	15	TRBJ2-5	CASSEGLGPQETQYF	TGTGCCAGCAGTGAAGGTCTAGGGCCCCAAGAGACCCAGTACTTC
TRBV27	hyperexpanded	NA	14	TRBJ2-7	CASSRRENPYEQYF	TGTGCCAGCAGTAGGCGGGAAAATCCCTACGAGCAGTACTTC
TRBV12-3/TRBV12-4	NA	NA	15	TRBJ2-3	CASIFRGLSTHTQYF	TGTGCCAGCATTTTTCGCGGGCTGAGCACACATACGCAGTATTTT
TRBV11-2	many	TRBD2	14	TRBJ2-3	CASSSSGVTDTQYF	TGTGCCAGCAGCTCCAGCGGGGTCACAGATACGCAGTATTTT
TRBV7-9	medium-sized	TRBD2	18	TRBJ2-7	CASSPITPRDYRSYEQYF	TGTGCCAGCAGCCCAATTACCCCCCGGGACTACCGATCCTACGAGCAGTACTTC
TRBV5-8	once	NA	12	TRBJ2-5	CASSLLRETQYF	TGTGCCAGCAGCTTGCTTAGGGAGACCCAGTACTTC
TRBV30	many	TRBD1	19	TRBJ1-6	CAWSGRQGYSGGWNSPLHF	TGTGCCTGGAGCGGCCGACAGGGGTATTCGGGGGGGTGGAATTCACCCCTCCACTTT
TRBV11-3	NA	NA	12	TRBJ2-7	CASTGRNYEQYF	TGTGCCAGCACTGGACGCAATTACGAGCAGTACTTC
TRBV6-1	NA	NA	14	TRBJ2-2	CSSTDGRYTWELFF	TGTTCCAGCACGGACGGGCGATACACCTGGGAGCTGTTTTTT
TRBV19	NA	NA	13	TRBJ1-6	CASSADVNSPPHF	TGTGCCAGTAGTGCGGACGTAAACTCACCCCCTCACTTT